This T cell receptor (beta chain) was recovered during a study of T cells in Graves' hyperthyroidism and ophthalmopathy. Study-level background: Peripheral blood samples were taken at initial diagnosis, prior to any treatment.

Findings and limits, study-wide: Median prediction lead before ophthalmopathy onset was about 6.3 months with the model.

As for this clonotype: Its cognate antigen is unknown.

Extraction of PBMCs used 8.5 to 10 ml of fresh peripheral blood. The source material, RNA transcripts, was used to amplify TCR beta CDR3 regions. First-round RT-PCR of the TCR CDR3 relied on the HTBI primer set. TCRdb analysed the multiplex PCR reads with MiXCR anew, one entry per CDR3 protein. The table shows 700,000 to 850,000 distinct CDR3 sequences, with roughly 32% occurring only once. The V gene's germline CDR1 is MNHEY and CDR2 SVGAGI. Deletions cut 4 bases from V and 6 bases from J, with 16 bases between. This CDR3 has 14 amino acids. The receptor comes from a woman aged 40 to 50 with Graves' hyperthyroidism. Source material: blood. The chain couples TRBV6-5 to TRBJ2-7, with D unresolved. The CDR3 loop reads CASSLRQGKGEQYF. The CDR3 DNA follows: TGTGCCAGCAGTTTAAGACAAGGGAAGGGCGAGCAGTACTTC.